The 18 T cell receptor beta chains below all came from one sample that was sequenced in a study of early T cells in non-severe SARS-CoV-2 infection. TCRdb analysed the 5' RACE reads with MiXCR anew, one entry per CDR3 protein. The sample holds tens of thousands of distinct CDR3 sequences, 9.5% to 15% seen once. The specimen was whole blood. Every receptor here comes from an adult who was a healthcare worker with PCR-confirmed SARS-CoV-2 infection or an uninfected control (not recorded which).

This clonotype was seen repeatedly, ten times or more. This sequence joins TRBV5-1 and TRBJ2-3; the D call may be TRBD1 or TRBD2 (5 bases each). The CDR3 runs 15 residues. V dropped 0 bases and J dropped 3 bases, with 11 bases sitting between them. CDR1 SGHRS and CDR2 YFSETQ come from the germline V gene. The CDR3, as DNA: TGCGCCAGCAGCTTGGCCAGAGGGGATACAGATACGCAGTATTTT. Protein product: CASSLARGDTDTQYF.

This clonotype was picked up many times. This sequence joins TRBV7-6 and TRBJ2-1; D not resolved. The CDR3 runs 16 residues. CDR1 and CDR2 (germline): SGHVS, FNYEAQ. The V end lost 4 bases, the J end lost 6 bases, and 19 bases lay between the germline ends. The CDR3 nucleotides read TGTGCCAGCAGCTCCCACCCTTGGAGTTGGGGCAATGAGCAGTTCTTC. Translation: CASSSHPWSWGNEQFF.

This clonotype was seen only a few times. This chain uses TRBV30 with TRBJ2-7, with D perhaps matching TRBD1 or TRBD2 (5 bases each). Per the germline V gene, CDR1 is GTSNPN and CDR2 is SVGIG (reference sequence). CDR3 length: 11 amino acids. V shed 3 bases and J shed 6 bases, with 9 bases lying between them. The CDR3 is CAWRGVGEQYF. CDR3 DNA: TGTGCCTGGAGGGGGGTCGGCGAGCAGTACTTC.

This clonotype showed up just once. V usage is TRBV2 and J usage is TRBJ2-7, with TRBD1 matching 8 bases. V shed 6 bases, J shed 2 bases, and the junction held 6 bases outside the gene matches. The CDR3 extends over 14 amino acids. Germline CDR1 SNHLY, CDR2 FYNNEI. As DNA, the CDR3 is TGTGCCAGCAGGACGGGACAGGCCACCTACGAGCAGTACTTC. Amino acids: CASRTGQATYEQYF.

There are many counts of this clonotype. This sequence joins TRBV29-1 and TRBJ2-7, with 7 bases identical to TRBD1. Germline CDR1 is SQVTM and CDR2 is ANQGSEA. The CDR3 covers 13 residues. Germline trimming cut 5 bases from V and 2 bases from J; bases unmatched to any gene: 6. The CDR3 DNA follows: TGCAGCGTTCGGGCGGACAGGCCCTACGAGCAGTACTTC. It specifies CSVRADRPYEQYF.

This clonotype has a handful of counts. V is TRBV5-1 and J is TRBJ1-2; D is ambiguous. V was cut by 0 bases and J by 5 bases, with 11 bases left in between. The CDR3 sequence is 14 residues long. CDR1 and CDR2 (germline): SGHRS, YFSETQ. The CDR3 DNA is TGCGCCAGCAGCTTGGCGACACAACCTTATGGCTACACCTTC. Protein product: CASSLATQPYGYTF.

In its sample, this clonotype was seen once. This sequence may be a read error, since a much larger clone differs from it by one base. The CDR3 loop is CASSLTIRENGQFF. The DNA for the CDR3 is TGTGCCAGCAGCTTGACGATTAGGGAGAATGGGCAGTTCTTC. This chain connects TRBV7-2 to TRBJ2-1, with D tentatively TRBD2 (5 bases). Germline CDR1 and CDR2: SGHTA and FQGNSA. There are 14 residues in the CDR3.

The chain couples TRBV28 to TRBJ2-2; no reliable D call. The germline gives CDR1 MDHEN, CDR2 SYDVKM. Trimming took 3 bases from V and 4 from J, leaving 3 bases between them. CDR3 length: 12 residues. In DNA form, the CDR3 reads TGTGCCAGCAGTTTCCTCACCGGGGAGCTGTTTTTT. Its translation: CASSFLTGELFF.

As DNA, the CDR3 is TGCAGTTCCCGTCGGGGCATCGATACGCAGTATTTT. It codes for CSSRRGIDTQYF. The rearrangement uses TRBV20-1 and TRBJ2-3, with D possibly being TRBD1 or TRBD2 (5 bases each). From germline, CDR1 is DFQATT and CDR2 SNEGSKA (reference sequence). CDR3 length: 12 residues. Trimming stripped 8 bases from V and 6 bases from J, with 15 bases between.

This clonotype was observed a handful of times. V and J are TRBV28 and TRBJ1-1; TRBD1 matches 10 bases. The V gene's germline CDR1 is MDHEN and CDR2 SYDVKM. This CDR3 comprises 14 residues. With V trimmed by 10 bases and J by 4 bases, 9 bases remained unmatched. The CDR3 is CATIRTGGSTEAFF. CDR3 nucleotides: TGTGCCACCATCCGGACAGGGGGTTCCACTGAAGCTTTCTTT.

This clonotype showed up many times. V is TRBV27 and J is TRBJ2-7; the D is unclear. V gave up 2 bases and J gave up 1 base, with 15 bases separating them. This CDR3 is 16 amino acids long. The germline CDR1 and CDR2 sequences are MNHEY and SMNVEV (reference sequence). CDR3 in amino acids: CASSLDRVAPSYEQYF. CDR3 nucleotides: TGTGCCAGCAGTTTAGATCGAGTGGCGCCATCCTACGAGCAGTACTTC.

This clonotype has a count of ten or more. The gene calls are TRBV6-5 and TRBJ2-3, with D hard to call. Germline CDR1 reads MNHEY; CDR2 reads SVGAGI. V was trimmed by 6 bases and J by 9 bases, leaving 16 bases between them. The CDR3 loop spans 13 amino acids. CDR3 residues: CASSLGKSGTQYF. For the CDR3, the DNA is TGTGCCAGCAGCCTCGGCAAGAGTGGGACGCAGTATTTT.

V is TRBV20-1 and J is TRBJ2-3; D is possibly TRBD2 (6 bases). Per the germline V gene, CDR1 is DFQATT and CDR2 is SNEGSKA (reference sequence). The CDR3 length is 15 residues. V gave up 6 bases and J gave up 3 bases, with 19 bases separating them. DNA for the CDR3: TGCAGTGCCCCGAGTAGCGGTCAAAGGACAGATACGCAGTATTTT. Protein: CSAPSSGQRTDTQYF.

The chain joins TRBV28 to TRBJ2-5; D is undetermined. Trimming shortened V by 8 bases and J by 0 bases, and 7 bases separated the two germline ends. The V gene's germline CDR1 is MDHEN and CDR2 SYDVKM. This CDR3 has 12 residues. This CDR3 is CASGSYQETQYF. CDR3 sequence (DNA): TGTGCCAGCGGTTCCTACCAAGAGACCCAGTACTTC.

The CDR3 DNA follows: TGCGCCAGCAGGCCGGACAGCTCTGGGGCCAACGTCCTGACTTTC. Amino acids: CASRPDSSGANVLTF. The V gene is TRBV4-1, the J gene TRBJ2-6; maybe TRBD1 (6 bases). Germline V gene lookup returns CDR1 MGHRA and CDR2 YSYEKL. This CDR3 is built from 15 residues. Trimming took off 6 bases at V and 0 bases at J, with 9 bases between the two ends.

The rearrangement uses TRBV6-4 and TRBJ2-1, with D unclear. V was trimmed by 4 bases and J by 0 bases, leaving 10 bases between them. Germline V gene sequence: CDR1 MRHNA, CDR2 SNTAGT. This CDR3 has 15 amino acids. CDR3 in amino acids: CASSGSWGSYNEQFF. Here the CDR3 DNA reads TGTGCCAGCAGTGGCTCGTGGGGCTCCTACAATGAGCAGTTCTTC.

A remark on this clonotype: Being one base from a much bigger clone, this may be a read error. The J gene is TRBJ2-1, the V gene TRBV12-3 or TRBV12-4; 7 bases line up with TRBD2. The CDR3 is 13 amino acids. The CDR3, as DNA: TGTGTCAGCAGTTGGGAGGGATACAATGAGCAGTTCTTC. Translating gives CVSSWEGYNEQFF.

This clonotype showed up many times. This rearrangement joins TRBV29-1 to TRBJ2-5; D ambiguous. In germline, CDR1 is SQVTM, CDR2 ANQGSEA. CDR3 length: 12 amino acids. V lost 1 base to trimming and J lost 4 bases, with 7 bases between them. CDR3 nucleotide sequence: TGCAGCGTTGAAGCAGCCTCAGAGACCCAGTACTTC. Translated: CSVEAASETQYF.